The 28 T cell receptor beta chains reported below all come from one sample, sequenced in a study of cytomegalovirus exposure and HLA in healthy donors. In the PCR, 60 Vbeta and 13 Jbeta primers were used. Measured with immunoSEQ multiplex PCR; TCRdb has only the in-frame clones, and not every one. The repertoire holds 180,000 or so clones, with roughly 75% as singletons. Sequencing used PBMCs. The source of these receptors is a woman between 25 and 40 years old in good health and CMV-seronegative.

The V call is TRBV5-1, the J call TRBJ2-3, with a tentative D call TRBD2 (7 bases). The length of the CDR3 is 14 residues. With 5 bases removed from V and 5 bases from J, the gap between germline ends came to 15 bases. Germline values: CDR1 SGHRS, CDR2 YFSETQ. CDR3: CASSIGGAEDTQYF. CDR3 DNA sequence: TGCGCCAGCAGTATTGGGGGGGCAGAAGATACGCAGTATTTT.

V gene TRBV27 combines with J gene TRBJ2-7; TRBD1 matches at 10 bases. Germline values: CDR1 MNHEY, CDR2 SMNVEV (reference sequence). Unmatched junction bases numbered 14, after V lost 3 bases and J lost 3 bases. The CDR3 sequence is 18 residues long. As DNA, the CDR3 is TGTGCCAGCAGTTTCTCTGCTCAAGGGACAGGGGCCCACTACGAGCAGTACTTC. As protein: CASSFSAQGTGAHYEQYF.

The J gene is TRBJ1-6, the V gene TRBV6-1; perhaps TRBD1 as D (5 bases). CDR1 and CDR2 (germline): MNHNS, SASEGT. This CDR3 has 15 amino acids. Trimming took off 2 bases at V and 7 bases at J, with 12 bases between the two ends. CDR3 nucleotide sequence: TGTGCCAGCAGTGAAAGACAGTCCCGCAATTCACCCCTCCACTTT. Protein product: CASSERQSRNSPLHF.

The chain couples TRBV9 to TRBJ1-5; unclear D gene. Germline loops: CDR1 SGDLS, CDR2 YYNGEE. This CDR3 has 13 amino acids. Trimming removed 0 bases at V and 5 bases at J, with 6 bases between. The CDR3 DNA sequence: TGTGCCAGCAGCGTAGACAGCCATCAGCCCCAGCATTTT. Protein product: CASSVDSHQPQHF.

The rearrangement uses TRBV2 and TRBJ2-7; TRBD1 matches at 10 bases. The J segment lost 3 bases and the V segment lost 6 bases, leaving 8 bases of the junction unmatched. This CDR3 has 15 residues. Germline values: CDR1 SNHLY, CDR2 FYNNEI. This chain's CDR3 is CASRPDRGWNYEQYF. In nucleotides, the CDR3 is TGTGCCAGCAGACCGGACAGGGGGTGGAACTACGAGCAGTACTTC.

V is TRBV5-1 and J is TRBJ1-1; 8 bases map to TRBD1. CDR1 is SGHRS and CDR2 is YFSETQ in the germline V gene. J lost 0 bases, V lost 4 bases, and 5 bases had no gene match. The CDR3 runs 15 residues. DNA for the CDR3: TGCGCCAGCAGCCACGGACAGGGCCTGAACACTGAAGCTTTCTTT. Amino acids: CASSHGQGLNTEAFF. Filled out from reference TRBV5-1 and TRBJ1-1, the complete variable domain reads KAGVTQTPRYLIKTRGQQVTLSCSPISGHRSVSWYQQTPGQGLQFLFEYFSETQRNKGNFPGRFSGRQFSNSRSEMNVSTLELGDSALYLCASSHGQGLNTEAFFGQGTRLTVV.

The V gene is TRBV5-4, the J gene TRBJ1-2; perhaps TRBD1 as D (6 bases). Germline V gives CDR1 SGHNT, CDR2 YYREEE (reference sequence). V lost 4 bases to trimming and J lost 8 bases, with 21 bases between them. This CDR3 has 15 amino acids. The CDR3 loop reads CASSLQMLGAEGYTF. CDR3 DNA sequence: TGTGCCAGCAGCCTCCAAATGTTGGGGGCGGAGGGCTACACCTTC.

The chain uses TRBV19 and TRBJ2-7; D perhaps matches TRBD1 (6 bases). This CDR3 is built from 17 residues. The germline CDR1 and CDR2 sequences are LNHDA and SQIVND (reference sequence). Trimming shortened V by 5 bases and J by 0 bases, and 20 bases separated the two germline ends. CDR3 loop: CASSLRDTRGPSYEQYF. As DNA, the CDR3 is TGTGCCAGTAGTCTCCGGGACACCCGAGGTCCCTCCTACGAGCAGTACTTC. Full variable domain (missing parts from reference TRBV19 and TRBJ2-7): DGGITQSPKYLFRKEGQNVTLSCEQNLNHDAMYWYRQDPGQGLRLIYYSQIVNDFQKGDIAEGYSVSREKKESFPLTVTSAQKNPTAFYLCASSLRDTRGPSYEQYFGPGTRLTVT.

The chain uses TRBV30 and TRBJ2-1, with D maybe TRBD1 (6 bases). This CDR3 contains 13 residues. V was trimmed by 5 bases and J by 2 bases, leaving 10 bases between them. In germline, CDR1 is GTSNPN, CDR2 SVGIG (reference sequence). This CDR3 reads CAWAPGAYNEQFF. As DNA, the CDR3 is TGTGCCTGGGCCCCAGGGGCCTACAATGAGCAGTTCTTC.

This clone came up once. The chain couples TRBV15 to TRBJ2-1; 12 bases fit TRBD2. Losses at the gene ends were 0 bases for V and 3 bases for J; bases not matched to a gene: 15. The CDR3 loop spans 21 amino acids. CDR1 LNHNV and CDR2 YYDKDF come from the germline V gene (reference sequence). The CDR3 here is CATSRDKYGLAGGKIYNEQFF. DNA of the CDR3: TGTGCCACCAGCAGAGATAAGTACGGGCTAGCGGGGGGGAAGATCTACAATGAGCAGTTCTTC.

This clone was recorded a few times. The gene calls are TRBV7-3 and TRBJ2-5, with 14 bases lining up with TRBD2. Germline assignment: CDR1 SGHTA and CDR2 FQGTGA. Trimming took 5 bases from V and 2 from J; bases not matched to a gene: 7. This CDR3 comprises 17 residues. The CDR3 is CASSRGLAGGTQETQYF. CDR3 DNA sequence: TGTGCCAGCAGCCGAGGACTAGCGGGGGGTACTCAAGAGACCCAGTACTTC.

CDR3: CASSVTAENQPQHF. CDR3 in DNA: TGTGCCAGCAGTGTCACAGCTGAGAATCAGCCCCAGCATTTT. The chain combines TRBV6-1 with TRBJ1-5, with D hard to call. This CDR3 is 14 amino acids long. From germline, CDR1 is MNHNS and CDR2 SASEGT. V was trimmed by 4 bases and J by 4 bases, leaving 11 bases between them.

The chain uses TRBV9 and TRBJ2-2; the D gene is possibly TRBD2 (5 bases). CDR3 length: 13 residues. The germline CDR1 and CDR2 sequences are SGDLS and YYNGEE. The V gene lost 0 bases and the J gene lost 7 bases, with 7 bases spanning the gap. The CDR3 DNA sequence: TGTGCCAGCAGCGTAGCGGGGTACGGGGAGCTGTTTTTT. This translates into CASSVAGYGELFF. The variable domain in full, completed from reference TRBV9 and TRBJ2-2, reads DSGVTQTPKHLITATGQRVTLRCSPRSGDLSVYWYQQSLDQGLQFLIQYYNGEERAKGNILERFSAQQFPDLHSELNLSSLELGDSALYFCASSVAGYGELFFGEGSRLTVL.

The gene calls are TRBV29-1 and TRBJ1-1; possible D gene TRBD1, 6 bases. The germline gives CDR1 SQVTM, CDR2 ANQGSEA. The CDR3 length is 13 residues. Trimming stripped 2 bases from V and 1 base from J, with 8 bases between. The CDR3, as DNA: TGCAGCGTTGAAAGGGGACAGAACACTGAAGCTTTCTTT. Amino acids: CSVERGQNTEAFF.

The V call is TRBV19, the J call TRBJ1-4; 7 positions match TRBD1. Trimming cost V 6 bases and J 6 bases; bases outside gene matches: 7. This CDR3 has 14 residues. Per germline, CDR1 LNHDA and CDR2 SQIVND (reference sequence). CDR3 in amino acids: CASRTGWMDEKLFF. The CDR3 nucleotides are TGTGCCAGTAGGACAGGGTGGATGGATGAAAAACTGTTTTTT.

The gene calls are TRBV5-6 and TRBJ2-2, with TRBD2 identical over 7 bases. With 6 bases clipped from V and 5 bases from J, the junction kept 13 bases outside the gene matches. Germline loops: CDR1 SGHDT, CDR2 YYEEEE. The length of the CDR3 is 16 residues. CDR3 DNA: TGTGCCAGCAACCTAAGACCGGGACTAATGACCGGGGAGCTGTTTTTT. Translation gives CASNLRPGLMTGELFF. The full variable domain, with the rest looked up from reference TRBV5-6 and TRBJ2-2, is DAGVTQSPTHLIKTRGQQVTLRCSPKSGHDTVSWYQQALGQGPQFIFQYYEEEERQRGNFPDRFSGHQFPNYSSELNVNALLLGDSALYLCASNLRPGLMTGELFFGEGSRLTVL.

The J gene is TRBJ2-5, the V gene TRBV7-9; possible D gene TRBD1, 5 bases. This CDR3 comprises 15 residues. The V gene's germline CDR1 is SEHNR and CDR2 FQNEAQ (reference sequence). Trimming cost V 5 bases and J 2 bases, with 15 bases left between them. CDR3 nucleotides: TGTGCCAGCAGCCCAGGGATCGCGGAACAAGAGACCCAGTACTTC. Translated: CASSPGIAEQETQYF.

The rearrangement joins TRBV4-1 to TRBJ2-1; 10 bases map to TRBD2. Per germline, CDR1 MGHRA and CDR2 YSYEKL. V lost 3 bases and J lost 5; bases outside the gene matches: 7. This CDR3 has 16 residues. CDR3 amino acids: CASSQLLAGIHNEQFF. The CDR3 DNA follows: TGCGCCAGCAGCCAGTTACTAGCGGGGATCCACAATGAGCAGTTCTTC.

This clone has only a few counts. V and J are TRBV5-4 and TRBJ2-3; D remains ambiguous. Germline-derived CDR1 and CDR2 are SGHNT and YYREEE (reference sequence). The CDR3 has 15 amino acids. The V end lost 4 bases, the J end lost 3 bases, and 15 bases lay between the germline ends. This CDR3 is CASSITANPTDTQYF. CDR3 DNA sequence: TGTGCCAGCAGCATCACCGCTAACCCTACAGATACGCAGTATTTT.

The chain recombines TRBV6-6 with TRBJ1-2; D is perhaps TRBD1 (5 bases). The germline V and J ends were trimmed by 2 bases and 4 bases, with 8 bases remaining between them. CDR3 length equals 13 residues. Germline V gene lookup returns CDR1 MNHNY and CDR2 SVGAGI (reference sequence). CDR3: CASSYDSLYGYTF. The CDR3 DNA is TGTGCCAGCAGTTACGACAGCCTCTATGGCTACACCTTC.

The rearrangement joins TRBV2 to TRBJ2-3, with D perhaps matching TRBD2 (5 bases). CDR3 length equals 12 residues. The V end was cut by 7 bases, the J end by 6 bases, with 11 bases between. The V gene's germline CDR1 is SNHLY and CDR2 FYNNEI. DNA of the CDR3: TGTGCCAGCACCTCCACGGGGGATACGCAGTATTTT. It is translated as CASTSTGDTQYF.

This sequence joins TRBV4-3 and TRBJ2-7, with D uncertain. CDR1 and CDR2 from the germline V gene are LGHNA and YSLEER. The V end was cut by 0 bases, the J end by 2 bases, with 5 bases between. The CDR3 covers 13 residues. The CDR3 DNA reads TGCGCCAGCAGCCAAGATACAGCCTACGAGCAGTACTTC. Amino acids: CASSQDTAYEQYF.

The chain uses TRBV19 and TRBJ1-1; 8 positions match TRBD1. V dropped 2 bases and J dropped 7; count of bases not matched to a gene: 9. From germline, CDR1 is LNHDA and CDR2 SQIVND (reference sequence). The CDR3 totals 15 residues. The CDR3 sequence: CASSIRPGGRIEAFF. CDR3 DNA: TGTGCCAGTAGTATAAGGCCAGGGGGCCGGATTGAAGCTTTCTTT.

V is TRBV9 and J is TRBJ1-1; 7 bases agree with TRBD1. V trimming: 4 bases; J trimming: 8 bases; junction bases outside the gene matches: 11. The CDR3 sequence is 14 residues long. Germline V CDR1 and CDR2: SGDLS, YYNGEE. In nucleotides, the CDR3 is TGTGCCAGCAGCCCCGCAGGGGGGAAAAAAGAAGCTTTCTTT. Translated: CASSPAGGKKEAFF.

Only a few counts were recorded for this clone. This rearrangement joins TRBV6-5 to TRBJ1-2; 7 bases line up with TRBD1. Germline CDR1 MNHEY, CDR2 SVGAGI. With V trimmed by 7 bases and J by 7 bases, 9 bases remained unmatched. CDR3 size: 13 residues. The CDR3 is CASKIKGAGGYTF. CDR3 nucleotide sequence: TGTGCCAGCAAGATCAAGGGGGCGGGTGGCTACACCTTC.

This chain joins TRBV25-1 and TRBJ1-2; D may be TRBD1 (6 bases). Per the germline V gene, CDR1 is MGHDK and CDR2 is SYGVNS. The CDR3 length is 14 residues. V was pared by 2 bases and J by 5 bases, with 12 bases between. This CDR3 is CASSETTGLYGYTF. The CDR3 coding sequence is TGTGCCAGCAGTGAAACGACAGGACTTTATGGCTACACCTTC.

In this sample, this clone turned up a few times. The chain is built from TRBV7-9 and TRBJ1-1; 7 bases line up with TRBD1. This CDR3 has 14 amino acids. Germline V gene lookup returns CDR1 SEHNR and CDR2 FQNEAQ (reference sequence). Trimming took 7 bases from V and 5 from J; bases not matched to a gene: 10. CDR3 sequence reads: CASNPTGEVTEAFF. CDR3 DNA: TGTGCCAGCAACCCTACAGGGGAGGTGACTGAAGCTTTCTTT.

The chain combines TRBV29-1 with TRBJ2-3, with D perhaps matching TRBD1 (6 bases). Trimming left V 6 bases short and J 0 bases short, with 13 bases between. CDR3 length: 14 residues. CDR1 is SQVTM, CDR2 ANQGSEA, per germline. CDR3 residues: CSVQGPPSTDTQYF. CDR3 nucleotide sequence: TGCAGCGTGCAGGGGCCCCCTAGCACAGATACGCAGTATTTT.